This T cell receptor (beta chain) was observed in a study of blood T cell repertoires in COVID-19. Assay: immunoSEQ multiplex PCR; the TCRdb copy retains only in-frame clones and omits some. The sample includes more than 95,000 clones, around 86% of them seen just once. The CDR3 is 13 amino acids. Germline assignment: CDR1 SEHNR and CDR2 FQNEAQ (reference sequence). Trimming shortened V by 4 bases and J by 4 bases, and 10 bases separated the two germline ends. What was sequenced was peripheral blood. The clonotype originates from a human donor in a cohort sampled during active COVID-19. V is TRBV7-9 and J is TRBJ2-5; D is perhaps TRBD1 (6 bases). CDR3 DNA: TGTGCCAGCAGCTACAGGGTCCCAGAGACCCAGTACTTC. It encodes CASSYRVPETQYF.